The T cell receptor beta chain under discussion was sequenced for a study of control samples from healthy donors and cancer patients. The repertoire was sequenced with immunoSEQ multiplex PCR; TCRdb's copy has only in-frame clones and lacks some. The sample has over 150,000 clones, approximately 94% seen once. Germline CDR1 GTSNPN, CDR2 SVGIG (reference sequence). The CDR3 covers 13 residues. Trimming left V 3 bases short and J 2 bases short, with 7 bases between. The sample consisted of blood. The rearrangement links TRBV30 to TRBJ2-2; D gene uncertain. This clonotype originated in a man aged 25-40 years in good health. In DNA form, the CDR3 reads TGTGCCTGGAGCTCCAGAAACACCGGGGAGCTGTTTTTT. Protein sequence: CAWSSRNTGELFF.